The rows below give T cell receptor beta chains drawn from one sample of a study of T cells in Graves' hyperthyroidism and ophthalmopathy. TCRdb ran MiXCR on the multiplex PCR reads and lists one entry per CDR3 protein. The sample has 450,000 to 700,000 distinct CDR3 sequences, more than 45% seen once; the top ten hold 15% to 20%. The sequenced sample was peripheral blood or thyroid tissue (not recorded which). All receptors come from an adult woman with Graves' disease, either hyperthyroidism or ophthalmopathy (not recorded which). The CDR3 runs from the conserved cysteine through the conserved F or W. The order of the fields is D gene, V gene, clone size, J gene, CDR3 DNA, CDR3 protein. D genes are given only for firm matches. Clone sizes are given selectively: once, few, many, or a class where the clone is expanded.

-,TRBV2,many,TRBJ1-1,TGTGCCAGCAGAAAAACGTCAGCGGATCTGAACACTGAAGCTTTCTTT,CASRKTSADLNTEAFF
TRBD1,TRBV6-5,many,TRBJ2-7,TGTGCCAGCAGACGACAGGGGGTGAAGGGCGAGCAGTACTTC,CASRRQGVKGEQYF
TRBD2,TRBV5-1,many,TRBJ2-3,TGCGCCAGCAGCTTGGGACTAGCGGGAGGGCCGGGAGATACGCAGTATTTT,CASSLGLAGGPGDTQYF
-,TRBV7-9,-,TRBJ1-1,TGCGCCAGCAGCCTCCGCGGACAGTGGAACACTGAAGCTTTCTTT,CASSLRGQWNTEAFF
TRBD1,TRBV20-1,few,TRBJ1-2,TGCAGTGCTAAACAGGGGGCGCGCGCCCATGGCTACACCTTC,CSAKQGARAHGYTF
-,TRBV5-6,-,TRBJ1-5,TGTGCCAGCAGCCCGACAGAGGGTCCTCATCAGCCCCAGCATTTT,CASSPTEGPHQPQHF
-,TRBV19,few,TRBJ2-6,TGTGCCAGTATACCCGGGCAGAGCTCTGGGGCCAACGTCCTGACTTTC,CASIPGQSSGANVLTF
-,TRBV5-5,many,TRBJ2-7,TGTGCCAGCAGCCTCGGCAACGAGCAGTACTTC,CASSLGNEQYF
-,TRBV27,-,TRBJ1-5,TGTGCCAGCAGTTTGATACCTGGGTCTCAGCCCCAGCATTTT,CASSLIPGSQPQHF
TRBD2,TRBV11-3,many,TRBJ2-2,TGTGCCAGCTCCTCTGAGCGGGGGGCCCCGAACACCGGGGAGCTGTTTTTT,CASSSERGAPNTGELFF
-,TRBV2,once,TRBJ1-2,TGTGCCAGCAGTGTAGAACAGGGACTGGGCTACACCTTC,CASSVEQGLGYTF
TRBD2,TRBV12-3/TRBV12-4,-,TRBJ2-5,TGTGCCAGCAGTTGGCCGGGACTAGCGGGACAGACCCAGTACTTC,CASSWPGLAGQTQYF
TRBD1,TRBV5-1,-,TRBJ2-5,TGCGCCAGCAGCTTGAGTGGGGGACAGGGGGGACTCTCCCAAGAGACCCAGTACTTC,CASSLSGGQGGLSQETQYF
TRBD1,TRBV20-1,-,TRBJ1-4,TGCAGTGCTAGGGGGACAGGGATAACTGAAAAACTGTTTTTT,CSARGTGITEKLFF
TRBD1,TRBV20-1,-,TRBJ1-1,TGCAGTGCTAGAGATGTAGGGGGCCAACCTAACACTGAAGCTTTCTTT,CSARDVGGQPNTEAFF
TRBD1,TRBV24-1,few,TRBJ1-5,TGTGCTCAGACAGGGGGTTATAGCAATCAGCCCCAGCATTTT,CAQTGGYSNQPQHF
TRBD1,TRBV29-1,-,TRBJ1-1,TGCAGCGTTGCTGGGACAGGGCATGTAGGGAGCACTGAAGCTTTCTTT,CSVAGTGHVGSTEAFF
-,TRBV20-1,-,TRBJ1-1,TGCAGTGCTAGGCCGCAGGGTCTGGGGAACACTGAAGCTTTCTTT,CSARPQGLGNTEAFF
-,TRBV29-1,few,TRBJ1-1,TGCAGCGCGGTACGCGCGATGAACACTGAAGCTTTCTTT,CSAVRAMNTEAFF
TRBD1,TRBV15,-,TRBJ1-1,TGTGCCACCAGCAGAGCCGGGACAGGGGGCCTGAACACTGAAGCTTTCTTT,CATSRAGTGGLNTEAFF
TRBD2,TRBV30,few,TRBJ2-5,TGTGCCTGGAGTGTTACCGGACTAGCGCTAGAGACCCAGTACTTC,CAWSVTGLALETQYF
TRBD2,TRBV2,few,TRBJ2-7,TGTGCCAGCAGTGAAATACTAGCGGGATCGTCTTACGAGCAGTACTTC,CASSEILAGSSYEQYF
TRBD1,TRBV7-9,-,TRBJ1-1,TGCGCCAGCAGCCATGCGGGACAGGTTAACACTGAAGCTTTCTTT,CASSHAGQVNTEAFF
-,TRBV29-1,-,TRBJ1-4,TGCAGCGTTCGACTGCAGGGGATGGATGAAAAACTGTTTTTT,CSVRLQGMDEKLFF
-,TRBV2,-,TRBJ1-4,TGTGCCAGCAGCTTGAATGGGGAGCGAGAAAAACTGTTTTTT,CASSLNGEREKLFF
TRBD2,TRBV2,-,TRBJ2-7,TGTGCCAGCAGTGAAAGGGCTAGCGGGAGAGCCTACGAGCAGTACTTC,CASSERASGRAYEQYF
TRBD1,TRBV6-6,few,TRBJ1-2,TGTGCCAGCAGTTACTCGAAACAGGGGGCGGACTATGGCTACACCTTC,CASSYSKQGADYGYTF
-,TRBV19,many,TRBJ1-1,TGTGCCACCCGCAAGGGCGCGGCTTTCTTT,CATRKGAAFF
TRBD2,TRBV29-1,many,TRBJ2-7,TGCAGCGTTTCCAAGGCGAGCGGGATATACGAGCAGTACTTC,CSVSKASGIYEQYF
TRBD2,TRBV6-2/TRBV6-3,few,TRBJ2-7,TGTGCCAGCAGCCTCCGGGACTATATCTACGAGCAGTACTTC,CASSLRDYIYEQYF
TRBD1,TRBV10-3,many,TRBJ1-2,TGTGCCATCAGCCCCCAAACAGGGGTCAATGGCTACACCTTC,CAISPQTGVNGYTF
-,TRBV9,many,TRBJ2-2,TGTGCCAGCAGCGTAGCAGCTTCCGGGGAGCTGTTTTTT,CASSVAASGELFF
-,TRBV14,-,TRBJ2-7,TGTGCCAGCAGCCAAGATTTACCCTACGAGCAGTACTTC,CASSQDLPYEQYF
-,TRBV11-2,once,TRBJ1-6,TGTGCCAGCAGCTCCTACCGTGGTTGGAGGGCGTATTCACCCCTCCACTTT,CASSSYRGWRAYSPLHF
-,TRBV14,-,TRBJ1-2,TGTGCCAGCAGCCTCAAAGAGGACGGGGCGGCTTTACGTGGCTACACCTTC,CASSLKEDGAALRGYTF
-,TRBV5-6,many,TRBJ2-7,TGTGCCAGCAGCTACTTCGGGAACTCCTACGAGCAGTACTTC,CASSYFGNSYEQYF
-,TRBV11-2,-,TRBJ1-2,TGTGCCAGCAGCCTAGAGTTGGGGACGAGGGGCTGCACCTTC,CASSLELGTRGCTF
TRBD2,TRBV9,many,TRBJ2-7,TGTGCCAGCAGCTTGAATGGGCTAGCGGACTACGAGCAGTACTTC,CASSLNGLADYEQYF
-,TRBV19,many,TRBJ2-7,TGTGCCAGCGACCCCCTTAGGTACGAGCAGTACTTC,CASDPLRYEQYF
-,TRBV7-2,-,TRBJ1-1,TGTGCCAGCAACCGGGGGGGGAGAGCTTTCTTT,CASNRGGRAFF
-,TRBV29-1,many,TRBJ1-1,TGCAGCGTTGACCAGGGGAACACTGAAGCTTTCTTT,CSVDQGNTEAFF
-,TRBV9,few,TRBJ1-3,TGTGCCAGCAGCGTCGGGACAGGAAACACCATATATTTT,CASSVGTGNTIYF
-,TRBV30,many,TRBJ1-5,TGTGCCTGGAACTTAGGTAGCAATCAGCCCCAGCATTTT,CAWNLGSNQPQHF
-,TRBV7-9,many,TRBJ1-1,TGTGCCAGCAGCCCTTGGCACAGGACGAACACTGAAGCTTTCTTT,CASSPWHRTNTEAFF
-,TRBV24-1,-,TRBJ1-3,TGTGCCACCCATGCTCGGCGTCCTGGAAACACCATATATTTT,CATHARRPGNTIYF
-,TRBV7-9,-,TRBJ2-7,TGTGCCAGCAGGCCCACCTCGGATGAGCAGTACTTC,CASRPTSDEQYF
-,TRBV27,-,TRBJ1-1,TGTGCCAGCAGTGCCGGGACATTCCCTGAAGCTTTCTTT,CASSAGTFPEAFF
-,TRBV27,-,TRBJ1-1,TGTGCCACCATCGGGGTGACCCTAGGGAACACTGAAGCTTTCTTT,CATIGVTLGNTEAFF
-,TRBV5-6,-,TRBJ1-1,TGTGCCAGCAATCGATACCGGGCTATGAACACTGAAGCTTTCTTT,CASNRYRAMNTEAFF
-,TRBV2,-,TRBJ1-6,TGTGCCAGCAGTCCGGCCAGGGGAGGGAATTCACCCCTCCACTTT,CASSPARGGNSPLHF